The text below deals with one TCR beta chain. Its antigen is as yet unknown. PCR used 60 Vbeta primers and 13 Jbeta primers. Per the original data handling: A later analysis tallied approximately 78 million unique TCR beta chains, around 9.9 million of them shared. Generated by immunoSEQ multiplex PCR, the TCRdb table keeps only in-frame clones and is missing some. The V and J calls and clone size were taken over from that table, and D and trimming were inferred from the DNA. Of 100,000 to 120,000 clones in the sample, 70% to 80% are singletons; the top ten hold over 2%. The sample belongs to a study of cytomegalovirus exposure and HLA in healthy donors. General study points: Previous analysis showed most TCR beta V segments were productive about 90% or about 30% of the time. Analyzed later, most CMV-associated TCR beta chains appeared HLA-restricted. Fewer N-insertions (relative to the roughly 610-donor mean) were reportedly seen in an Asian-associated ancestry cluster in a later analysis.

This CDR3 has 15 residues. Germline CDR1 and CDR2: MDHEN and SYDVKM. Trimming shortened V by 8 bases and J by 1 base, and 15 bases separated the two germline ends. The sample comprised PBMCs. V and J are TRBV28 and TRBJ1-5, with TRBD1 as a possible D gene (6 bases). This receptor was identified in a young man in good health and CMV-seronegative. The CDR3 is CASGTTGLSNQPQHF. As DNA, the CDR3 is TGTGCCAGCGGAACTACAGGGCTCAGCAATCAGCCCCAGCATTTT.